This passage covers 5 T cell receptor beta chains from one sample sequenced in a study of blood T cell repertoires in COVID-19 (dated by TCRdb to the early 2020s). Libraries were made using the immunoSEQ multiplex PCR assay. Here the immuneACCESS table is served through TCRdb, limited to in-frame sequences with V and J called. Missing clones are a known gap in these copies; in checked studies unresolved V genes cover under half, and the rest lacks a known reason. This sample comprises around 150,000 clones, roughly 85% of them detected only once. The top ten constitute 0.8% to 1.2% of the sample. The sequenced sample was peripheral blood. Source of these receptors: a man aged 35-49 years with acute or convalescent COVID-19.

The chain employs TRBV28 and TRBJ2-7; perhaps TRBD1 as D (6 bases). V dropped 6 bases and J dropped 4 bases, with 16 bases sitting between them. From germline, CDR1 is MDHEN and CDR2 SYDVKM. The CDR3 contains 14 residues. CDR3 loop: CASRLTQGIYEQYF. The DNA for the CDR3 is TGTGCCAGCAGGCTCACACAGGGTATTTACGAGCAGTACTTC.

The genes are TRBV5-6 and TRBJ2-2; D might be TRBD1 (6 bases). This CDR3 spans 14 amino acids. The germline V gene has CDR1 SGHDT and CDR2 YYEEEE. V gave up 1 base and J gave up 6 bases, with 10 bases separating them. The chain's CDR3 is CASSLTGSSGELFF. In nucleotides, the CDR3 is TGTGCCAGCAGCTTGACAGGGTCGTCCGGGGAGCTGTTTTTT.

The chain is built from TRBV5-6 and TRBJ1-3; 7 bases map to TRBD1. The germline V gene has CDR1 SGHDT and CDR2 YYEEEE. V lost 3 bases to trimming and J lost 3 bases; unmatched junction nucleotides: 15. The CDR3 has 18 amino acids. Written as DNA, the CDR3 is TGTGCCAGCAGCTCGCCAACCCGGACAGGAGTATATGGAAACACCATATATTTT. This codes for CASSSPTRTGVYGNTIYF.

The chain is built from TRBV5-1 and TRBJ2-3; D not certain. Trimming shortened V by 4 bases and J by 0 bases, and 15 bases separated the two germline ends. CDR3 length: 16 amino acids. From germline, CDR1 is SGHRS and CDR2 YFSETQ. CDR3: CASSLETQLSTDTQYF. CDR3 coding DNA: TGCGCCAGCAGCCTTGAGACACAGCTTAGCACAGATACGCAGTATTTT.

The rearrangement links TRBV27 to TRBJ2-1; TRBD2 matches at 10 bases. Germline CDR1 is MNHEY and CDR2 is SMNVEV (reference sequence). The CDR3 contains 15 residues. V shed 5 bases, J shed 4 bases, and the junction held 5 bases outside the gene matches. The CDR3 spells CASSPLAGEYNEQFF. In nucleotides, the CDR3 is TGTGCCAGCAGTCCCCTAGCGGGGGAGTACAATGAGCAGTTCTTC.